Each of the 22 T cell receptor beta chains below was sequenced from the same sample in a study of blood T cell repertoires in COVID-19. TCRdb's table, derived via immunoSEQ multiplex PCR, lists solely in-frame clones and lacks some. The table shows over 35,000 clones, with approximately 88% occurring only once. Sequencing was carried out using peripheral blood. All receptors come from a man aged 45-65 years with acute or convalescent COVID-19.

This sequence joins TRBV6-5 and TRBJ1-2; a possible D gene is TRBD1 (5 bases). CDR3 size: 13 residues. The germline V and J ends were trimmed by 8 bases and 4 bases, with 14 bases remaining between them. Germline CDR1 reads MNHEY; CDR2 reads SVGAGI. CDR3 bases: TGTGCCAGCCGGGAGGGGTCGGTCTATGGCTACACCTTC. Translation gives CASREGSVYGYTF.

V is TRBV7-9 and J is TRBJ2-7, with TRBD1 matching over 7 bases. The CDR3 spans 16 residues. Germline loops: CDR1 SEHNR, CDR2 FQNEAQ (reference sequence). V was pared by 5 bases and J by 2 bases, with 12 bases of the junction left unmatched. CDR3 residues: CASSPPDRDSTYEQYF. The CDR3 DNA reads as TGTGCCAGCAGCCCGCCGGACCGGGACAGCACCTACGAGCAGTACTTC.

J is TRBJ1-5 and V is TRBV10-1; a weak D match, TRBD1 (5 bases). Trimming shortened V by 2 bases and J by 0 bases, and 20 bases separated the two germline ends. The CDR3 loop spans 19 amino acids. Germline CDR1 reads WNHNN; CDR2 reads SYGVQD (reference sequence). The CDR3 reads CASSEVRQGWTYSNQPQHF. The CDR3 coding sequence is TGCGCCAGCAGTGAGGTCCGGCAGGGATGGACGTATAGCAATCAGCCCCAGCATTTT.

The chain employs TRBV12-3 or TRBV12-4 and TRBJ1-5; no clear D gene. This CDR3 is 12 amino acids long. V lost 1 base and J 7 bases, leaving 5 bases between the germline ends. The CDR3 loop reads CASSLVRQPQHF. DNA of the CDR3: TGTGCCAGCAGTTTAGTTCGGCAGCCCCAGCATTTT.

The chain carries TRBV10-3 and TRBJ1-1; D is ambiguous. The germline V gene encodes CDR1 ENHRY and CDR2 SYGVKD. V lost 0 bases and J lost 4, with 9 bases in between. This CDR3 has 14 residues. The CDR3 loop is CAISESSDATEAFF. The CDR3 DNA reads as TGTGCCATCAGTGAGTCCAGCGATGCCACTGAAGCTTTCTTT.

To note about this clone: Germline is not matched at one junction end, which may reflect a read error. This chain joins TRBV24-1 and TRBJ2-1, with 9 nucleotides matching TRBD1. CDR1 and CDR2 from the germline V gene are KGHDR and SFDVKD. This CDR3 region has 16 residues. Written as DNA, the CDR3 is TGTGCCACCAGTGAACCCGGGACAGGGTCCTCCAATGAGCAGTTCTTC. This encodes CATSEPGTGSSNEQFF.

The rearrangement links TRBV24-1 to TRBJ2-5; D is undetermined. Trimming took off 5 bases at V and 1 base at J, with 10 bases between the two ends. CDR1 is KGHDR, CDR2 SFDVKD, per germline. The CDR3 spans 14 residues. Written as DNA, the CDR3 is TGTGCCACCAGTGCCCCAGGCGTCCAAGAGACCCAGTACTTC. Its protein is CATSAPGVQETQYF.

In its sample, this clone was seen once. This chain links TRBV5-4 with TRBJ2-7; TRBD2 is a possible D gene (5 bases). The V end was cut by 2 bases, the J end by 6 bases, with 9 bases between. The germline V gene has CDR1 SGHNT and CDR2 YYREEE (reference sequence). This CDR3 is built from 12 residues. DNA of the CDR3: TGTGCCAGCAGCTTTGACGGGGTCGAGCAGTACTTC. It codes for CASSFDGVEQYF. Using reference TRBV5-4 and TRBJ2-7 for the parts outside the CDR3, the full variable domain is ETGVTQSPTHLIKTRGQQVTLRCSSQSGHNTVSWYQQALGQGPQFIFQYYREEENGRGNFPPRFSGLQFPNYSSELNVNALELDDSALYLCASSFDGVEQYFGPGTRLTVT.

The genes are TRBV28 and TRBJ2-2; unclear D gene. Per germline, CDR1 MDHEN and CDR2 SYDVKM. V lost 6 bases and J 3 bases, leaving 5 bases between the germline ends. The CDR3 loop spans 12 amino acids. The chain's CDR3 is CASSSDTGELFF. CDR3 DNA: TGTGCCAGCAGCTCCGACACCGGGGAGCTGTTTTTT.

The chain links TRBV20-1 to TRBJ2-5; D ambiguous. CDR1 and CDR2 (germline): DFQATT, SNEGSKA (reference sequence). The CDR3 sequence is 11 residues long. V shed 6 bases and J shed 1 base, with 6 bases lying between them. This chain's CDR3 is CSAVFQETQYF. CDR3 nucleotide sequence: TGCAGTGCCGTTTTCCAAGAGACCCAGTACTTC.

The J gene is TRBJ1-5, the V gene TRBV7-9, with 7 positions matching TRBD1. Germline V gene lookup returns CDR1 SEHNR and CDR2 FQNEAQ (reference sequence). The CDR3 spans 18 residues. V dropped 0 bases and J dropped 2; count of bases not matched to a gene: 10. The CDR3 protein is CASSLAQGVRLGNQPQHF. CDR3 DNA: TGTGCCAGCAGCTTAGCCCAGGGGGTTCGACTAGGCAATCAGCCCCAGCATTTT.

This clone was recorded only once. CDR3 loop: CASRTTTGGMDTEAFF. CDR3 nucleotide sequence: TGCGCCAGCAGAACAACAACAGGGGGTATGGACACTGAAGCTTTCTTT. The rearrangement uses TRBV5-1 and TRBJ1-1; 8 bases line up with TRBD1. The CDR3 length is 16 residues. Germline V CDR1 and CDR2: SGHRS, YFSETQ. V lost 5 bases, J lost 3 bases, and 12 bases stayed unmatched.

The gene calls are TRBV5-1 and TRBJ1-1, with TRBD1 as a possible D gene (5 bases). Trimming stripped 3 bases from V and 0 bases from J, with 12 bases between. CDR3 length: 15 amino acids. The germline CDR1 and CDR2 sequences are SGHRS and YFSETQ. The DNA for the CDR3 is TGCGCCAGCAGCTCTTCGGCGGGGGTGAACACTGAAGCTTTCTTT. It encodes CASSSSAGVNTEAFF.

V is TRBV9 and J is TRBJ1-2; no clear D gene. The V end was cut by 0 bases, the J end by 6 bases, with 9 bases between. Per germline, CDR1 SGDLS and CDR2 YYNGEE. This CDR3 has 13 residues. The DNA of the CDR3 is TGTGCCAGCAGCGTAGGGGGAGGAGATGGCTACACCTTC. The encoded protein is CASSVGGGDGYTF.

This chain links TRBV20-1 with TRBJ1-5; a possible D gene is TRBD1 (6 bases). CDR1 is DFQATT and CDR2 is SNEGSKA in the germline V gene (reference sequence). With 6 bases removed from V and 11 bases from J, the gap between germline ends came to 14 bases. This CDR3 has 11 amino acids. The chain's CDR3 is CSAAGGRAQHF. The CDR3 DNA is TGCAGTGCGGCTGGGGGCCGGGCCCAGCATTTT.

This chain uses TRBV7-9 with TRBJ1-3; D not resolved. V was trimmed by 4 bases and J by 3 bases, leaving 13 bases between them. The germline V gene has CDR1 SEHNR and CDR2 FQNEAQ (reference sequence). The CDR3 runs 15 residues. CDR3: CASSSEGQGGNTIYF. The DNA of the CDR3 is TGTGCCAGCAGCTCTGAGGGTCAAGGTGGAAACACCATATATTTT.

V gene TRBV12-3 or TRBV12-4 combines with J gene TRBJ1-1, with D unclear. V was cut by 5 bases and J by 3 bases, with 4 bases left in between. This CDR3 is built from 11 residues. The CDR3 loop is CASSLYTEAFF. Here the CDR3 DNA reads TGTGCCAGCAGTCTCTACACTGAAGCTTTCTTT.

V and J are TRBV11-3 and TRBJ2-1, with 7 nucleotides matching TRBD1. Germline CDR1 reads SGHNT; CDR2 reads YENEEA. CDR3 length equals 15 residues. With 1 base clipped from V and 0 bases from J, the junction kept 0 bases outside the gene matches. The chain's CDR3 is CASSLGDSSYNEQFF. CDR3 DNA: TGTGCCAGCAGCTTAGGGGACAGCTCCTACAATGAGCAGTTCTTC.

J is TRBJ2-7 and V is TRBV27; 11 bases fit TRBD1. CDR3 length: 14 residues. V dropped 4 bases and J dropped 4; count of bases not matched to a gene: 3. Germline CDR1 is MNHEY and CDR2 is SMNVEV (reference sequence). The CDR3 DNA follows: TGTGCCAGCAGTTCAGGGACAGGGGGTTACGAGCAGTACTTC. Its translation is CASSSGTGGYEQYF.

V and J are TRBV19 and TRBJ2-2; 11 bases line up with TRBD2. The CDR3 runs 15 residues. CDR1 is LNHDA, CDR2 SQIVND, per germline (reference sequence). The J segment lost 7 bases and the V segment lost 3 bases, leaving 4 bases of the junction unmatched. In nucleotides, the CDR3 is TGTGCCAGTAGTATGACTAGCGGGGTTGGCGGGGAGCTGTTTTTT. This encodes CASSMTSGVGGELFF. Complete variable domain (other parts from reference TRBV19 and TRBJ2-2): DGGITQSPKYLFRKEGQNVTLSCEQNLNHDAMYWYRQDPGQGLRLIYYSQIVNDFQKGDIAEGYSVSREKKESFPLTVTSAQKNPTAFYLCASSMTSGVGGELFFGEGSRLTVL.

The chain joins TRBV5-1 to TRBJ2-3; D ambiguous. This CDR3 comprises 15 residues. V was cut by 2 bases and J by 0 bases, with 10 bases left in between. The germline gives CDR1 SGHRS, CDR2 YFSETQ. The CDR3 sequence: CASSLDITSTDTQYF. The CDR3 nucleotides read TGCGCCAGCAGCTTAGACATCACTAGCACAGATACGCAGTATTTT. Together with reference TRBV5-1 and TRBJ2-3, the CDR3 gives the full variable domain: KAGVTQTPRYLIKTRGQQVTLSCSPISGHRSVSWYQQTPGQGLQFLFEYFSETQRNKGNFPGRFSGRQFSNSRSEMNVSTLELGDSALYLCASSLDITSTDTQYFGPGTRLTVL.

The chain links TRBV14 to TRBJ1-1; TRBD1 agrees at 8 bases. The CDR3 length is 13 residues. The germline CDR1 and CDR2 sequences are SGHDN and FVKESK. V trimming: 0 bases; J trimming: 9 bases; junction bases outside the gene matches: 3. The CDR3 bases are TGTGCCAGCAGCCAAGAGGACAGGGTTAAAGCTTTCTTT. Translated, it gives CASSQEDRVKAFF.